The 15 T cell receptor beta chains listed next were all sequenced from one sample in a study of identical twins. TCRdb ran MiXCR on the 5' RACE reads and lists one entry per CDR3 protein. Of approximately 1.8 million distinct CDR3 sequences in the sample, about 30% were seen once. Sequences were obtained from cord blood. These receptors came from a newborn girl in good health.

The chain carries TRBV7-2 and TRBJ2-1; no clear D. The V end was cut by 11 bases, the J end by 1 base, with 18 bases between. The CDR3 runs to 15 residues. Germline V CDR1 and CDR2: SGHTA, FQGNSA. CDR3 sequence reads: CAGNSRSSSYNEQFF. The CDR3 DNA is TGTGCCGGCAATTCAAGGTCCAGTTCCTACAATGAGCAGTTCTTC.

This clonotype was counted a few times. The rearrangement links TRBV24-1 to TRBJ1-2; D gene unclear. Trimming shortened V by 0 bases and J by 4 bases, and 8 bases separated the two germline ends. Germline V gene data show CDR1 as KGHDR and CDR2 as SFDVKD. The CDR3 loop spans 14 amino acids. The CDR3 DNA sequence: TGTGCCACCAGTGATTTGGACACAGTCTATGGCTACACCTTC. Translation gives CATSDLDTVYGYTF.

The chain employs TRBV25-1 and TRBJ2-1; 10 bases map to TRBD2. Judging by the DNA end, TRBJ2-7 fits better; the J call may be wrong. In germline, CDR1 is MGHDK, CDR2 SYGVNS. The CDR3 consists of 14 residues. The CDR3: CATSSGGLYNEQYF. CDR3 bases: TGTGCCACCTCTAGCGGGGGCCTCTACAATGAGCAGTACTTC.

This clonotype was picked up many times. J is TRBJ2-3 and V is TRBV7-2; D gene ambiguous. Germline V gives CDR1 SGHTA, CDR2 FQGNSA. The V end was cut by 4 bases, the J end by 2 bases, with 4 bases between. The CDR3 spans 12 residues. The CDR3 spells CASSYYTDTQYF. For the CDR3, the DNA is TGTGCCAGCAGCTACTACACAGATACGCAGTATTTT.

This clonotype was counted only a few times. This chain uses TRBV20-1 with TRBJ2-7, with 9 bases that match TRBD1. This CDR3 is built from 14 residues. Germline V gene lookup returns CDR1 DFQATT and CDR2 SNEGSKA (reference sequence). The J segment lost 5 bases and the V segment lost 2 bases, leaving 7 bases of the junction unmatched. CDR3 region: CSARTVDRGHEQYF. CDR3 bases: TGCAGTGCTAGAACCGTGGACAGGGGACACGAGCAGTACTTC.

This rearrangement joins TRBV4-2 to TRBJ2-2; D call uncertain. Germline-derived CDR1 and CDR2 are LGHNA and YNFKEQ. V lost 0 bases to trimming and J lost 4 bases, with 6 bases between them. CDR3 length equals 14 residues. CDR3 residues: CASSQDTATGELFF. The CDR3 DNA is TGTGCCAGCAGCCAAGATACAGCCACCGGGGAGCTGTTTTTT.

The chain uses TRBV28 and TRBJ2-7; tentatively, D is TRBD2 (6 bases). The CDR3 has 17 amino acids. Trimming pared 3 bases from V and 0 bases from J, leaving 18 bases between. Germline V gene lookup returns CDR1 MDHEN and CDR2 SYDVKM. CDR3 nucleotide sequence: TGTGCCAGCAGTTTGGGGGGAAGCCAGCTTAGCTCCTACGAGCAGTACTTC. As protein: CASSLGGSQLSSYEQYF. Based on the CDR3 plus reference TRBV28 and TRBJ2-7, the full variable domain is DVKVTQSSRYLVKRTGEKVFLECVQDMDHENMFWYRQDPGLGLRLIYFSYDVKMKEKGDIPEGYSVSREKKERFSLILESASTNQTSMYLCASSLGGSQLSSYEQYFGPGTRLTVT.

In this sample, this clonotype turned up many times. This chain links TRBV13 with TRBJ1-2; possibly TRBD1 for D (6 bases). The germline V and J ends were trimmed by 4 bases and 6 bases, with 9 bases remaining between them. Germline V CDR1 and CDR2: PRHDT, FYEKMQ (reference sequence). The CDR3 is 12 residues long. The CDR3, as DNA: TGTGCCAGCAGCTCGGGACAAAATGGCTACACCTTC. This sequence encodes CASSSGQNGYTF.

This sequence joins TRBV24-1 and TRBJ2-3; D is possibly TRBD1 (7 bases). V lost 3 bases to trimming and J lost 4 bases, with 13 bases between them. From germline, CDR1 is KGHDR and CDR2 SFDVKD. CDR3 length: 15 residues. The CDR3 sequence is CATSDGGTVSDTQYF. The CDR3 bases are TGTGCCACCAGTGATGGCGGGACAGTGTCAGATACGCAGTATTTT.

This sequence joins TRBV20-1 and TRBJ1-1, with no clear D. The V end lost 3 bases, the J end lost 4 bases, and 15 bases lay between the germline ends. From germline, CDR1 is DFQATT and CDR2 SNEGSKA (reference sequence). The CDR3 length is 14 residues. The CDR3 loop reads CSASDRGLGTEAFF. CDR3 coding DNA: TGCAGTGCTAGCGATCGGGGTTTGGGCACTGAAGCTTTCTTT.

The rearrangement joins TRBV28 to TRBJ2-1, with D possibly TRBD2 on 5 matching bases. This CDR3 has 14 residues. Germline CDR1 and CDR2: MDHEN and SYDVKM. V was clipped by 3 bases and J by 10 bases, with 16 bases between them. The CDR3 loop reads CASSLWESRREQFF. The CDR3 nucleotides read TGTGCCAGCAGTTTGTGGGAGAGTCGGAGAGAGCAGTTCTTC.

The chain joins TRBV23-1 to TRBJ1-2; 12 bases align to TRBD1. TRBV23-1 is filed as an ORF, its function uncertain. The trim removed 6 bases at V and 4 bases at J, leaving 9 bases unmatched. CDR3 length: 16 amino acids. Here the CDR3 DNA reads TGCGCCAGCAGCACCGGGACAGGGGGCCATTCCTATGGCTACACCTTC. The encoded protein is CASSTGTGGHSYGYTF.

The chain combines TRBV10-3 with TRBJ1-1; D is uncertain. This CDR3 is built from 14 residues. V lost 9 bases to trimming and J lost 4 bases, with 18 bases between them. Germline V CDR1 and CDR2: ENHRY, SYGVKD. This CDR3 is CAIRDPGSGTEAFF. The DNA of the CDR3 is TGTGCCATACGCGACCCGGGCAGCGGCACTGAAGCTTTCTTT.

V is TRBV7-2 and J is TRBJ1-6; 7 bases fit TRBD1. This CDR3 comprises 15 residues. Germline values: CDR1 SGHTA, CDR2 FQGNSA. With 8 bases clipped from V and 5 bases from J, the junction kept 9 bases outside the gene matches. CDR3 amino acids: CASGKGAPNNSPLHF. CDR3 sequence (DNA): TGTGCCAGCGGAAAGGGGGCCCCGAATAATTCACCCCTCCACTTT. The full variable domain, in which reference TRBV7-2 and TRBJ1-6 provide the parts outside the CDR3, is GAGVSQSPSNKVTEKGKDVELRCDPISGHTALYWYRQSLGQGLEFLIYFQGNSAPDKSGLPSDRFSAERTGGSVSTLTIQRTQQEDSAVYLCASGKGAPNNSPLHFGNGTRLTVT.

This clonotype turned up a few times. The junction differs from germline at one of its ends, possibly a read error. The CDR3 coding sequence is TGTGCCAGCAGTCCGGGGACAGGGGTCTACCAAGAAACCCAGTACTTC. It specifies CASSPGTGVYQETQYF. V usage is TRBV12-3 or TRBV12-4 and J usage is TRBJ2-5, with 10 positions matching TRBD1. The CDR3 loop spans 16 amino acids.